This T cell receptor beta chain comes out of a study of blood T cell repertoires in COVID-19. Study-level information: Sources were T cells, B-cell-depleted T cells, or PBMCs; the material itself was cDNA or gDNA.

TCRdb's table, derived via immunoSEQ multiplex PCR, lists solely in-frame clones and lacks some. This table holds roughly 330,000 clones, roughly 88% found once. This clone was seen just once. CDR3 size: 16 residues. Per germline, CDR1 WSHSY and CDR2 SAAADI. Germline trimming cut 10 bases from V and 5 bases from J; bases unmatched to any gene: 16. V usage is TRBV10-2 and J usage is TRBJ2-5, with 10 nucleotides matching TRBD2. Sequenced: PBMCs or T cells enriched from blood (not recorded which). This receptor was taken from a young man who had recovered from COVID-19. The CDR3 DNA reads as TGCGCCACCAGGGGGTCTAGCGGGGGTTTAGGTGAGACCCAGTACTTC. Translated, it gives CATRGSSGGLGETQYF.